Listed below are T cell receptor beta chains from one sample, sequenced in a study of CD8 T cells in ankylosing spondylitis. One entry per CDR3 protein, called by TCRdb with MiXCR from the 5' RACE reads. The data hold over 600,000 distinct CDR3 sequences, with under 20% observed a single time. Sequencing was performed on blood, either unsorted or a sorted T cell fraction (not recorded which). The receptor set was obtained from a male donor with ankylosing spondylitis. CDR3s include the opening cysteine and the closing phenylalanine or tryptophan.

j_call v_call cdr3_aa
TRBJ2-5 TRBV20-1 CSGVGLKETQYF
TRBJ2-1 TRBV24-1 CATSQGRGEQFF
TRBJ2-5 TRBV20-1 CSARDVGREGETQYF
TRBJ2-1 TRBV14 CASSQDPGTAPYNEQFF
TRBJ1-1 TRBV11-2 CASSYRGVNTEAFF
TRBJ2-3 TRBV20-1 CSASRSGGITDTQYF
TRBJ1-1 TRBV11-2 CASSTPSGMNTEAFF
TRBJ2-7 TRBV10-3 CAISEPGQGGYEQYF
TRBJ2-7 TRBV9 CASSAADRPSSYEQYF
TRBJ1-5 TRBV19 CASSQPHRVGNQPQHF
TRBJ1-2 TRBV10-3 CAIGADSYGYTF
TRBJ2-4 TRBV7-2 CASSLRGSGAKNIQYF
TRBJ1-1 TRBV20-1 CSATKGDTEAFF
TRBJ2-5 TRBV7-9 CASSPRGRQETQYF
TRBJ2-7 TRBV5-1 CASSDRETYEQYF
TRBJ1-1 TRBV6-4 CASRERQGNTEAFF
TRBJ2-7 TRBV7-9 CASSQERGEYEQYF
TRBJ2-1 TRBV12-3/TRBV12-4 CASSSRGLADNEQFF
TRBJ2-2 TRBV9 CASSVDDSATGELFF
TRBJ2-1 TRBV11-2 CASSSPGLAGGGLNNEQFF
TRBJ2-7 TRBV28 CASSPTTGQYEQYF
TRBJ2-7 TRBV18 CASSPEPGGSYEQYF
TRBJ1-2 TRBV29-1 CSVDRDRSDGYTF
TRBJ2-3 TRBV29-1 CSAERGLSRDTQYF
TRBJ2-1 TRBV2 CASLLERGAQFF
TRBJ1-1 TRBV30 CAWSPVGTEAFF
TRBJ2-3 TRBV29-1 CSAAGGAGVDTQYF
TRBJ2-7 TRBV7-2 CASSLRMGQGAYEQYF
TRBJ1-1 TRBV18 CASSRTTGGMNTEAFF
TRBJ1-2 TRBV2 CASGSTGGGYTF
TRBJ2-1 TRBV12-3/TRBV12-4 CASSLAGQGENEQFF
TRBJ1-5 TRBV7-2 CASSLDGTGRSQPQHF
TRBJ2-5 TRBV7-9 CASSLGTSDQETQYF
TRBJ1-1 TRBV12-3/TRBV12-4 CASSLPSDYTEAFF
TRBJ2-1 TRBV29-1 CSTGGQGATYNEQFF
TRBJ1-5 TRBV15 CATSRTPPHQPQHF
TRBJ2-7 TRBV7-3 CASSSWGSPYEQYF
TRBJ2-3 TRBV9 CASSVGTTDTQYF
TRBJ2-1 TRBV24-1 CATSDTEPTGKVGEQFF
TRBJ2-7 TRBV3-1 CASSNGRIYEQYF
TRBJ2-1 TRBV18 CASSGLAGADNEQFF
TRBJ1-1 TRBV29-1 CSVRHTEAFF
TRBJ2-5 TRBV29-1 CSALPGLALVETQYF
TRBJ2-1 TRBV20-1 CSAGWEQFF
TRBJ1-2 TRBV12-3/TRBV12-4 CASSQDRAKGYTF
TRBJ1-2 TRBV28 CATQKVNYGYTF
TRBJ1-1 TRBV20-1 CSAETAGTEAFF
TRBJ1-1 TRBV20-1 CSASLGDTEAFF
TRBJ2-1 TRBV12-3/TRBV12-4 CASSPDYDNEQFF
TRBJ2-1 TRBV5-1 CASSITSGSYNEQFF
TRBJ1-4 TRBV20-1 CSASYRGEKLFF
TRBJ1-5 TRBV6-1 CASRHSAGGDRNQPQHF
TRBJ1-2 TRBV12-3/TRBV12-4 CASSFEGYGYTF
TRBJ2-1 TRBV5-1 CASSLGTGVDEQFF
TRBJ2-1 TRBV20-1 CSAHRTGAGLGEFF
TRBJ2-1 TRBV20-1 CSARDCSGLAGSYNEQFF
TRBJ2-7 TRBV7-6 CASSPIPGQPGLTIYEQYF
TRBJ2-3 TRBV3-1 CASSQGGRGDTQYF
TRBJ2-7 TRBV28 CASTPRDRVSGEQYF
TRBJ1-5 TRBV12-3/TRBV12-4 CASNQAFSNQPQHF